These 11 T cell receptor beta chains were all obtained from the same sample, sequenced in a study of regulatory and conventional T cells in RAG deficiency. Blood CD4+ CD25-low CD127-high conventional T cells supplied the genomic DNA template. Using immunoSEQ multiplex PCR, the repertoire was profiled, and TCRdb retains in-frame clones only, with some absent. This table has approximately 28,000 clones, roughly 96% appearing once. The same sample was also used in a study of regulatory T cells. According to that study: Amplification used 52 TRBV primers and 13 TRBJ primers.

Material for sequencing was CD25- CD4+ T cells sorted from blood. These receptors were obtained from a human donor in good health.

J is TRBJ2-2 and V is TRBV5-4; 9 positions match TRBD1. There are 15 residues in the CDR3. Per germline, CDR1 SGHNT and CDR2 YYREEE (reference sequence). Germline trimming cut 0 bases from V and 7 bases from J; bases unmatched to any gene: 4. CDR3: CASSLDRDRDGELFF. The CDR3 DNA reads TGTGCCAGCAGCTTGGATCGGGACAGGGACGGGGAGCTGTTTTTT.

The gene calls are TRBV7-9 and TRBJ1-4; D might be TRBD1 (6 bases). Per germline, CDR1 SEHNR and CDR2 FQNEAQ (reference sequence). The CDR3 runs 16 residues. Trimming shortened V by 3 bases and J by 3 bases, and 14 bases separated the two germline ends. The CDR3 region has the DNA TGTGCCAGCAGCTTCTCGGGGGGGGCGTCTAATGAAAAACTGTTTTTT. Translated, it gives CASSFSGGASNEKLFF.

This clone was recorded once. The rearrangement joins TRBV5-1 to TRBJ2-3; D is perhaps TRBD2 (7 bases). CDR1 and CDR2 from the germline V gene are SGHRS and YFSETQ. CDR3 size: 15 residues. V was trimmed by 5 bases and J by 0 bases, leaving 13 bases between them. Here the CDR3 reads CASRSRGTSTDTQYF. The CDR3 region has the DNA TGCGCCAGCAGGTCGCGGGGGACAAGCACAGATACGCAGTATTTT.

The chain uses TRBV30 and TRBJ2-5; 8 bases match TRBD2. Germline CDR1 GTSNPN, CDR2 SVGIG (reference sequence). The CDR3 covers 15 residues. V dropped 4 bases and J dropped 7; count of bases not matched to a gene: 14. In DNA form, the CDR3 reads TGTGCCTGGAAGCTTGGGACTAGGGATGGCGGGACCCAGTACTTC. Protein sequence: CAWKLGTRDGGTQYF.

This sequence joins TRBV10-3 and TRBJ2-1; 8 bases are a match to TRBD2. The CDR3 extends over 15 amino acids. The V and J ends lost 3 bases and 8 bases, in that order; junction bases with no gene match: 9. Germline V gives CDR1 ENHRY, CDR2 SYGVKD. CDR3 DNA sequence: TGTGCCATCAGTGATCCGGGGGGGAGTTCCGATGAGCAGTTCTTC. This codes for CAISDPGGSSDEQFF.

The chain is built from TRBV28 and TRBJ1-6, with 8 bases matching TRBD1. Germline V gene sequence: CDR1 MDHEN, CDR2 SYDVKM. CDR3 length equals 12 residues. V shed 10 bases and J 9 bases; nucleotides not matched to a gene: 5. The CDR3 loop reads CATGQGGSPLHF. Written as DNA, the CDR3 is TGTGCCACCGGACAGGGTGGTTCACCCCTCCACTTT.

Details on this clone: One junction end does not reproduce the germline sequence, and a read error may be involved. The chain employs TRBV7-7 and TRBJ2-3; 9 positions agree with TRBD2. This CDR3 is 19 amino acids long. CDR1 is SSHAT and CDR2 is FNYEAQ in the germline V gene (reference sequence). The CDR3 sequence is CASSLDPGTSGLSTDTQYF. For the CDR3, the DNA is TGTGCTAGCAGCTTAGACCCGGGTACTAGCGGGCTTAGCACAGATACGCAGTATTTT.

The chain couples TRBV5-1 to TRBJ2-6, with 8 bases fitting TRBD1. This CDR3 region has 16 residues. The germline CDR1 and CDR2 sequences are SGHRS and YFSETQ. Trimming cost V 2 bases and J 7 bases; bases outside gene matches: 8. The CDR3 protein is CASSLWAGTGANVLTF. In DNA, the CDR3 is TGCGCCAGCAGCTTATGGGCAGGGACAGGCGCCAACGTCCTGACTTTC. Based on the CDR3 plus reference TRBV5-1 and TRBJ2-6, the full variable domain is KAGVTQTPRYLIKTRGQQVTLSCSPISGHRSVSWYQQTPGQGLQFLFEYFSETQRNKGNFPGRFSGRQFSNSRSEMNVSTLELGDSALYLCASSLWAGTGANVLTFGAGSRLTVL.

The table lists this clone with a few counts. CDR3: CAYSRQGENTIYF. The CDR3 bases are TGTGCCTACTCCCGACAGGGGGAAAACACCATATATTTT. V usage is TRBV2 and J usage is TRBJ1-3; 9 positions match TRBD1. Trimming took 11 bases from V and 6 from J; bases not matched to a gene: 8. This CDR3 has 13 amino acids. Germline CDR1 is SNHLY and CDR2 is FYNNEI.

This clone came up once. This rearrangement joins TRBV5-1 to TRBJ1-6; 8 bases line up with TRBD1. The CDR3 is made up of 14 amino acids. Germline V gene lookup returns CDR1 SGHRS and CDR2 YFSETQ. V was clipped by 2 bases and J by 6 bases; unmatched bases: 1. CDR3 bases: TGCGCCAGCAGCTTAGACAGGGGTAATTCACCCCTCCACTTT. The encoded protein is CASSLDRGNSPLHF. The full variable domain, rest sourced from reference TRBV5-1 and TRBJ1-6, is KAGVTQTPRYLIKTRGQQVTLSCSPISGHRSVSWYQQTPGQGLQFLFEYFSETQRNKGNFPGRFSGRQFSNSRSEMNVSTLELGDSALYLCASSLDRGNSPLHFGNGTRLTVT.

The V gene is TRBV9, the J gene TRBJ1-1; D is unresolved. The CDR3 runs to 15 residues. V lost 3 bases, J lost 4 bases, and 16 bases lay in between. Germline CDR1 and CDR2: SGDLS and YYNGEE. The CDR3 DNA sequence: TGTGCCAGCAGCGGGGAGGCCAGATTGGGCACTGAAGCTTTCTTT. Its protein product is CASSGEARLGTEAFF.